The T cell receptor beta chain under discussion was sequenced for a study of cytomegalovirus exposure and HLA in healthy donors. The PCR used 60 Vbeta and 13 Jbeta primers. Original processing methods: Approximately 11 million of tens of millions of unique TCR beta chains were shared, per a later count. Here immunoSEQ multiplex PCR was the method, and the copy in TCRdb shows in-frame clones only, minus some. V and J calls and clone size are given by that table; D and trimming were obtained from the DNA. The sample records about 160,000 clones, about four fifths being singletons. Donors in the study were healthy people who gave bone marrow. The ends lost 3 bases at V and 3 bases at J; junction bases unmatched: 8. Germline lookup yields CDR1 LNHDA and CDR2 SQIVND (reference sequence). This CDR3 is built from 16 residues. The count of this clone is one. No antigen is known for it. Study-level points and caveats: Most likely, a cluster of highly shared sequence variants arose as a sequencing artifact. Later on, an analysis found that several of the most significant clusters appeared to be linked to common viral pathogens, which included parvovirus B19.

This chain uses TRBV19 with TRBJ2-3; 8 nucleotides agree with TRBD1. Sequenced material: PBMCs. The clonotype was recovered from a woman between 45 and 65 years old in good health and CMV-seronegative. The CDR3 nucleotides read TGTGCCAGTAGTATTCAAGGCAGGGGGCAAACAGATACGCAGTATTTT. It yields the protein CASSIQGRGQTDTQYF.